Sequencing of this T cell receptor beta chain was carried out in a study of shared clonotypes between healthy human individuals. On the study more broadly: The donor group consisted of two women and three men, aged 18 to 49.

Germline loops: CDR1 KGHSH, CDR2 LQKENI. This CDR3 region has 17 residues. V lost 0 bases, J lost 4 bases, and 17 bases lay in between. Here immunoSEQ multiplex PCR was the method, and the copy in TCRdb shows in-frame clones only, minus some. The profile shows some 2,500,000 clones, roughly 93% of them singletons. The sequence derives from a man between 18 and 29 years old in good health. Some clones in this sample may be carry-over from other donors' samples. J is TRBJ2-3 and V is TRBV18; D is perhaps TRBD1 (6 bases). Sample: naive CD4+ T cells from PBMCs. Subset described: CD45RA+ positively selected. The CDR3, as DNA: TGTGCCAGCTCACCACCGGGACAATTAGGGTCCCCAGATACGCAGTATTTT. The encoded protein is CASSPPGQLGSPDTQYF.